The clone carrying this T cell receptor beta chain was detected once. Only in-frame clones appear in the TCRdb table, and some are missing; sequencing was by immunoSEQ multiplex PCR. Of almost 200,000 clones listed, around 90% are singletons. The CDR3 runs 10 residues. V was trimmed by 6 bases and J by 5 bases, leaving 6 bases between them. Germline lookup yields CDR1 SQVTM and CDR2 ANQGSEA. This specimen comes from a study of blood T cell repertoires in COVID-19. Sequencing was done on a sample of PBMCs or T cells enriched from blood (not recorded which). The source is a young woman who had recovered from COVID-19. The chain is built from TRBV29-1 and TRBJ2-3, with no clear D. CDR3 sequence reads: CSVFKDTQYF. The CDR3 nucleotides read TGCAGCGTATTTAAAGATACGCAGTATTTT.